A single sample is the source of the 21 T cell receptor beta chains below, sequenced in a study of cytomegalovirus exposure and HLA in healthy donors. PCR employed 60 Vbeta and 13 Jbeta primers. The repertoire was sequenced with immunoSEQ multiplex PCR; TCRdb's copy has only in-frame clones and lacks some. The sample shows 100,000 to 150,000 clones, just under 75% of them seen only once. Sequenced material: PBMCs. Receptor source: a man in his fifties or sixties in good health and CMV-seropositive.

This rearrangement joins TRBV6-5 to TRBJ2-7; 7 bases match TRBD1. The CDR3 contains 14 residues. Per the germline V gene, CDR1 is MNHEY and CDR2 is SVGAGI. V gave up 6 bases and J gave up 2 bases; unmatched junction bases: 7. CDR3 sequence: CASRNVQGPYEQYF. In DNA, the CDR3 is TGTGCCAGCAGGAATGTACAGGGGCCCTACGAGCAGTACTTC.

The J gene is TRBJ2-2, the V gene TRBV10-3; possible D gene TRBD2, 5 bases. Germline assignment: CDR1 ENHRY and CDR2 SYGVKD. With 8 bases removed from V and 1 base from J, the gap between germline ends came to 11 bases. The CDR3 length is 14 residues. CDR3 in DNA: TGTGCCATCCGGCGTCGGGGGAACACCGGGGAGCTGTTTTTT. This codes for CAIRRRGNTGELFF.

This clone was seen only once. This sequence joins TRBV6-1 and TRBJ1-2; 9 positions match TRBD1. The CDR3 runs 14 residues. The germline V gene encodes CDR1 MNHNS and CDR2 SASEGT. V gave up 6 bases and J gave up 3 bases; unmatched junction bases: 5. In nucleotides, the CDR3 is TGTGCCAGCAGAACAGGGGGCGTTGACTATGGCTACACCTTC. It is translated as CASRTGGVDYGYTF.

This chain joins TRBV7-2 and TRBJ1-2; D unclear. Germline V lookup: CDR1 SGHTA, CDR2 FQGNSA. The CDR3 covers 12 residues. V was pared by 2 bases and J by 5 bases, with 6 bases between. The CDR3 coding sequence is TGTGCCAGCAGCTTATATATGTATGGCTACACCTTC. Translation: CASSLYMYGYTF.

The chain's CDR3 is CASSLSPGLGALGYEQYF. CDR3 DNA sequence: TGTGCCAGCAGTTTGTCCCCAGGTCTGGGGGCGTTGGGCTACGAGCAGTACTTC. This chain joins TRBV28 and TRBJ2-7; D possibly corresponds to TRBD1 (6 bases). Germline V lookup: CDR1 MDHEN, CDR2 SYDVKM. Trimming took 3 bases from V and 3 from J, leaving 24 bases between them. This CDR3 has 18 residues.

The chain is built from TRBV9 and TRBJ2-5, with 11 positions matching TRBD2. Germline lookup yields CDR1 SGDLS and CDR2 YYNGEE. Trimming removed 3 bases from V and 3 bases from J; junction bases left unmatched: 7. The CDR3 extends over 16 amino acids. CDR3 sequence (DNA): TGTGCCAGCAGCGCGTGGGTTAGCGGGGGGGAAGAGACCCAGTACTTC. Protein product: CASSAWVSGGEETQYF. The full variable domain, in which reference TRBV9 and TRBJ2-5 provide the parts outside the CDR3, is DSGVTQTPKHLITATGQRVTLRCSPRSGDLSVYWYQQSLDQGLQFLIQYYNGEERAKGNILERFSAQQFPDLHSELNLSSLELGDSALYFCASSAWVSGGEETQYFGPGTRLLVL.

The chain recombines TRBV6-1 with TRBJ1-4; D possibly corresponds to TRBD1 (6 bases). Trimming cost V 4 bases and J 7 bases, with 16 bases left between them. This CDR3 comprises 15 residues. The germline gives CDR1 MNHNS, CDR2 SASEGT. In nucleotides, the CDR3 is TGTGCCAGCAGTGTAGGACAGACCCCTGGTGAAAAACTGTTTTTT. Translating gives CASSVGQTPGEKLFF.

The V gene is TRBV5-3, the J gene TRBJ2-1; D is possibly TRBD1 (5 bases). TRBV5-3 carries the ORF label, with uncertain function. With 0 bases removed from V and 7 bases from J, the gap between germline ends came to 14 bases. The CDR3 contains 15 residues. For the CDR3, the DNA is TGTGCCAGAAGCTTGGACTGGGGCCCCTCTAATGAGCAGTTCTTC. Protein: CARSLDWGPSNEQFF.

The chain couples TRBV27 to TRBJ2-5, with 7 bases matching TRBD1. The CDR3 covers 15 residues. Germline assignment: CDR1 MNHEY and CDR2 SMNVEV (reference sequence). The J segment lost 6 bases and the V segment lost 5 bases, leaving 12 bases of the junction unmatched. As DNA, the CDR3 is TGTGCCAGCAGTGAGACAACAGGGGCCCGAAAGACCCAGTACTTC. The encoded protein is CASSETTGARKTQYF.

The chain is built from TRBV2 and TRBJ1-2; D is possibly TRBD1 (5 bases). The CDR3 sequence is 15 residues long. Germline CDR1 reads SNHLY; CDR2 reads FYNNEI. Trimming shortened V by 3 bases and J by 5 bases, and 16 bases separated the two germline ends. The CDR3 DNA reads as TGTGCCAGCAGTGAGGGGCAGCAGCTGGGATATGGCTACACCTTC. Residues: CASSEGQQLGYGYTF.

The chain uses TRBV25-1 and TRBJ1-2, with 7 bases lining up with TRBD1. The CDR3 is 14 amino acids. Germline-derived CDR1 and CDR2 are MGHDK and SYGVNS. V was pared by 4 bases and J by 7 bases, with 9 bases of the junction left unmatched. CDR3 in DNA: TGTGCCAGCAGTGCGATGACAGGGTATTCTGGCTACACCTTC. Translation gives CASSAMTGYSGYTF.

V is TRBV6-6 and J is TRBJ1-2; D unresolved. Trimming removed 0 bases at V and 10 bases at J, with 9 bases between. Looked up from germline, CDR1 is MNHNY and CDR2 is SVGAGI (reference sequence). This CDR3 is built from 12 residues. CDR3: CASSYSTGHYTF. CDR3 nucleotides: TGTGCCAGCAGTTACTCTACGGGTCACTACACCTTC.

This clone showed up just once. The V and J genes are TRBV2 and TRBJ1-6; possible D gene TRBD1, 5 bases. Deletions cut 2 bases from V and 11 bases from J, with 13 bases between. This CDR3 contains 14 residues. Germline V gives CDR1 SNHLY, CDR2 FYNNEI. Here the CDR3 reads CASSEIRVATPLHF. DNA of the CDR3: TGTGCCAGCAGTGAAATCAGGGTCGCGACACCCCTCCACTTT.

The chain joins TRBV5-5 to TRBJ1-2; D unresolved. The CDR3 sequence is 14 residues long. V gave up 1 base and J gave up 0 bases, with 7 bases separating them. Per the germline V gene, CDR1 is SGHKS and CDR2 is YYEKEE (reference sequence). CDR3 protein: CASSLTRSNYGYTF. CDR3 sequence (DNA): TGTGCCAGCAGCTTGACGAGATCTAACTATGGCTACACCTTC.

The CDR3 DNA follows: TGTGCCAGCAGCTCCGCAGTCAATCGCGGGGAGCTGTTTTTT. As protein: CASSSAVNRGELFF. V gene TRBV11-3 combines with J gene TRBJ2-2; no clear D. The CDR3 loop spans 14 amino acids. The V gene lost 4 bases and the J gene lost 7 bases, with 13 bases spanning the gap. CDR1 SGHNT and CDR2 YENEEA come from the germline V gene.

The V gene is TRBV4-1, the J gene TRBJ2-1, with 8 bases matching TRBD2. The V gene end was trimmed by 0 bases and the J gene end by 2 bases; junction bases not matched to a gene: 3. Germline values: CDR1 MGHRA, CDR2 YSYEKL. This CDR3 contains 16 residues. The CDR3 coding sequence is TGCGCCAGCAGCCAAGAAAGGCGGGGGGCCTACAATGAGCAGTTCTTC. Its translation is CASSQERRGAYNEQFF.

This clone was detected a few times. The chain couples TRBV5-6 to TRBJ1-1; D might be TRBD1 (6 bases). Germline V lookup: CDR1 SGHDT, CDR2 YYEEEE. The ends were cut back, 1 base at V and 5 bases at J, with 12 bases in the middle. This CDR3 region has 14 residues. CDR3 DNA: TGTGCCAGCAGCTTGAGACAGGTTGGGACTGAAGCTTTCTTT. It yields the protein CASSLRQVGTEAFF.

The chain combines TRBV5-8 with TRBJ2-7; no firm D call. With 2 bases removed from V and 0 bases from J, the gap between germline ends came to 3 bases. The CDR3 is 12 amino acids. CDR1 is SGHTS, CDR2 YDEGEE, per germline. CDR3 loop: CASSFSSYEQYF. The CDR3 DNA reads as TGTGCCAGCAGCTTCAGCTCCTACGAGCAGTACTTC.

The CDR3 DNA reads TGTGCCTGGAGTCCGACGACAGGGTGGGCGTGGAACACTGAAGCTTTCTTT. Amino acids: CAWSPTTGWAWNTEAFF. The chain uses TRBV30 and TRBJ1-1; TRBD1 aligns across 7 bases. The CDR3 runs 17 residues. CDR1 and CDR2 (germline): GTSNPN, SVGIG (reference sequence). The ends lost 2 bases at V and 1 base at J; junction bases unmatched: 13.

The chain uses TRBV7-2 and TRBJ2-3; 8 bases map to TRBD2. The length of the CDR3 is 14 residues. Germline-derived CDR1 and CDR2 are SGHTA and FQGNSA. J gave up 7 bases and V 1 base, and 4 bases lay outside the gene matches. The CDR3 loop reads CASSLGGGGNTQYF. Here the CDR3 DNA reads TGTGCCAGCAGCTTAGGGGGCGGGGGGAATACGCAGTATTTT.

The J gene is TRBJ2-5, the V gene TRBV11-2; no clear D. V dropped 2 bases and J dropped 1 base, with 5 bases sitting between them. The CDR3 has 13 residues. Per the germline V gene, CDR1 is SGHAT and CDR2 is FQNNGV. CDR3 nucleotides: TGTGCCAGCAGCTTATCGGTCCAAGAGACCCAGTACTTC. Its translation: CASSLSVQETQYF.